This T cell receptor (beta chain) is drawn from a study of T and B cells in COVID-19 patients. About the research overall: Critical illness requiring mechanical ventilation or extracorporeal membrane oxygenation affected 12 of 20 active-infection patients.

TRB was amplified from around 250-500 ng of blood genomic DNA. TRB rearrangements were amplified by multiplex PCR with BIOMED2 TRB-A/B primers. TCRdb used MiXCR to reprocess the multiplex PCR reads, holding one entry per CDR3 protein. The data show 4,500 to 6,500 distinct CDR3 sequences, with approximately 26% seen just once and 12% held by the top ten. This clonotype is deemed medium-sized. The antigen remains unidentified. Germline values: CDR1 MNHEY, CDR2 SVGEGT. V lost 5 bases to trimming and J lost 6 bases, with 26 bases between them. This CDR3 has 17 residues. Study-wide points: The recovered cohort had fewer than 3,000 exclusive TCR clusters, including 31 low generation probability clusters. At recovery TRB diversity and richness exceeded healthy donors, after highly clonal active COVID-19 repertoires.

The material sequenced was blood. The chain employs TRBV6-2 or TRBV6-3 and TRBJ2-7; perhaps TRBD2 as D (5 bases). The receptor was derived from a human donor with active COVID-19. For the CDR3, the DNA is TGTGCCAGCAGTCCCCCAAGTGGTATCGGGATACTCTTCGAGCAGTACTTC. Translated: CASSPPSGIGILFEQYF.